This T cell receptor beta chain came from a study of early T cells in non-severe SARS-CoV-2 infection. Turning to the study itself: Investigators sequenced bulk RNA drawn from unsorted whole blood, and chains remained unpaired.

The CDR3 spans 14 residues. Germline-derived CDR1 and CDR2 are MDHEN and SYDVKM. V was clipped by 5 bases and J by 1 base, with 12 bases between them. This clonotype was counted at least ten times. TCRdb called the 5' RACE reads again in MiXCR, with one record for every CDR3 protein. The sample holds about 83,000 distinct CDR3 sequences, 10% seen once. Sequenced here: whole blood, sampled at baseline. The clonotype was recovered from an adult who was a healthcare worker with PCR-confirmed SARS-CoV-2 infection or an uninfected control (not recorded which). The chain couples TRBV28 to TRBJ2-7; D unclear. This chain's CDR3 is CASSGWISSYEQYF. The CDR3 nucleotides read TGTGCCAGCAGTGGGTGGATCTCTTCCTACGAGCAGTACTTC.